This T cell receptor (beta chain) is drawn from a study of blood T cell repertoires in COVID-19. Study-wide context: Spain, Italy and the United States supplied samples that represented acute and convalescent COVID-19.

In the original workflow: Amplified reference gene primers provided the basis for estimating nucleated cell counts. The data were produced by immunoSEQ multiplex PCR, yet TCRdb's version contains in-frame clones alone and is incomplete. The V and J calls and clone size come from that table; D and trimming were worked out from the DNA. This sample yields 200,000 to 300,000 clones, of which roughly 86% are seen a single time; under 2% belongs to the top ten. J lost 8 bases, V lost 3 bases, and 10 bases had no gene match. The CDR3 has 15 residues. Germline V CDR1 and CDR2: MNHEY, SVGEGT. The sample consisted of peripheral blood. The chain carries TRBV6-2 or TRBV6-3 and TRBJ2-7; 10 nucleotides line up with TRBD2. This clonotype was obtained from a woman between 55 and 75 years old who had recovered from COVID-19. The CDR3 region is CASSYGQRGGLQQYF. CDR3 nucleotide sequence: TGTGCCAGCAGTTATGGTCAGCGGGGGGGCCTCCAGCAGTACTTC.